This T cell receptor beta chain emerged from a study of beta chain features in type 1 diabetes. Expressed TCRB transcripts were sequenced after all isolated RNA was converted to cDNA. Generated by immunoSEQ multiplex PCR, the TCRdb table keeps only in-frame clones and is missing some. The sample holds roughly 730,000 clones; around an eighth are singletons and the top ten take approximately 0.022%. Purity exceeding 95% was reached by all sorted populations. There are a few counts of this clone. Its cognate antigen is unknown. General observations from the study: Type 1 diabetes patients had TCRB CDR3s that were shorter (moderately but significantly so) in all four CD4+ subsets.

CDR3 length: 14 amino acids. Germline V gene sequence: CDR1 GTSNPN, CDR2 SVGIG (reference sequence). With V trimmed by 7 bases and J by 4 bases, 7 bases remained unmatched. The chain combines TRBV30 with TRBJ2-3; TRBD2 matches at 11 bases. The sequencing input was naive CD4+ T cells from blood. The receptor was isolated from a man aged 18-30 years with type 1 diabetes. The chain's CDR3 is CASSSGGHPDTQYF. For the CDR3, the DNA is TGTGCCTCCTCTAGCGGGGGGCACCCAGATACGCAGTATTTT.